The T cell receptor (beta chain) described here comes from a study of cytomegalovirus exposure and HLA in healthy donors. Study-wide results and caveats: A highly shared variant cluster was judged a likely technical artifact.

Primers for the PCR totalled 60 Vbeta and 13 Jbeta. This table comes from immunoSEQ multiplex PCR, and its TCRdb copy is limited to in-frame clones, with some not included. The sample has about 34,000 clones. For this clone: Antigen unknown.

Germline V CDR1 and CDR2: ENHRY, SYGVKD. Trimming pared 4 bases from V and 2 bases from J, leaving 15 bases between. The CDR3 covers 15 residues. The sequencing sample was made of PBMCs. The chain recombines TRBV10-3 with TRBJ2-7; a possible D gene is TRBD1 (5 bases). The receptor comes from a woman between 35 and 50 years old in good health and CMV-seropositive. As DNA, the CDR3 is TGTGCCATCAGTGCCTCCCTGGACATAACCTACGAGCAGTACTTC. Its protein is CAISASLDITYEQYF.